This record concerns one T cell receptor (beta chain) sequence. Antigen: not known. This entry is derived from a study of Graves' ophthalmopathy and Graves' hyperthyroidism. The CDR3 runs 14 residues. The junction had 10 bases not matched to a gene; V was cut back by 7 bases and J by 5 bases. Amplification targeted the TCR beta CDR3 regions, with RNA transcripts as the source material. Investigators did first-round RT-PCR with HTBI primers, then second-round multiplex PCR. TCRdb independently ran MiXCR on the multiplex PCR reads; one entry per CDR3 protein. The table records some 1.1 million distinct CDR3 sequences, about 36% of them present only once. General observations from the study: Sensitivity of 87.88% and specificity of around 80% were achieved when a 13-signature model separated ophthalmopathy from stable hyperthyroidism.

What was sequenced was peripheral blood or thyroid tissue (not recorded which). The chain carries TRBV12-3 or TRBV12-4 and TRBJ2-5; 7 nucleotides match TRBD1. The receptor's source is an adult man with Graves' hyperthyroidism. DNA for the CDR3: TGTGCCAGCATCCACAGGGGTTCTTTGGAGACCCAGTACTTC. It codes for CASIHRGSLETQYF.